Below, 8 T cell receptor beta chains from the same sample are listed, as sequenced in a study of cytomegalovirus exposure and HLA in healthy donors (dated by TCRdb to 2015 to 2018). Library generation was performed with the immunoSEQ multiplex PCR assay. A mixture of 60 forward primers for TCR Vbeta segments and 13 reverse primers for TCR Jbeta segments was used in the multiplex PCR. Entries here come from immuneACCESS through TCRdb and include only in-frame sequences with V and J called. Some clones fail to appear in such tables; in the studies checked, an unresolved V gene covers under half of the shortfall, and the cause of the remainder is unknown. The sample table records 100,000 to 150,000 clones; 76% of these occur just once. Clones ranked in the top ten supply 1.8% of the sample. The sequencing sample was made of PBMCs. The receptors here all came from a female donor in good health and CMV-seropositive.

In its sample, this clone was seen a few times. This chain connects TRBV28 to TRBJ1-1; perhaps TRBD1 as D (6 bases). V dropped 6 bases and J dropped 1 base, with 15 bases sitting between them. Looked up from germline, CDR1 is MDHEN and CDR2 is SYDVKM. This CDR3 comprises 15 residues. The CDR3 sequence is CASSLPGQKNTEAFF. The CDR3 region has the DNA TGTGCCAGCAGCCTCCCCGGACAGAAGAACACTGAAGCTTTCTTT.

The rearrangement joins TRBV10-3 to TRBJ1-6; no firm D call. Germline V gene lookup returns CDR1 ENHRY and CDR2 SYGVKD. The CDR3 has 14 amino acids. Trimming cost V 2 bases and J 8 bases, with 10 bases left between them. CDR3 sequence: CAISEPLQYSPLHF. CDR3 DNA: TGTGCCATCAGTGAGCCCTTACAGTATTCACCCCTCCACTTT.

The chain is built from TRBV6-1 and TRBJ2-7, with 9 positions matching TRBD1. The CDR3 loop spans 14 amino acids. Germline V CDR1 and CDR2: MNHNS, SASEGT. J was trimmed by 3 bases and V by 4 bases; bases with no gene match: 4. The CDR3 nucleotides are TGTGCCAGCAGTGGGGGACAGGGAATCTACGAGCAGTACTTC. It encodes CASSGGQGIYEQYF.

The J gene is TRBJ2-3, the V gene TRBV5-1; D ambiguous. Germline CDR1 SGHRS, CDR2 YFSETQ. The CDR3 is 15 amino acids. V lost 2 bases, J lost 2 bases, and 12 bases lay in between. DNA for the CDR3: TGCGCCAGCAGCTTTGGGCAGATGGACACAGATACGCAGTATTTT. Its protein product is CASSFGQMDTDTQYF.

This sequence joins TRBV10-2 and TRBJ2-5; 9 positions agree with TRBD2. The J segment lost 5 bases and the V segment lost 4 bases, leaving 8 bases of the junction unmatched. The CDR3 contains 15 residues. In germline, CDR1 is WSHSY, CDR2 SAAADI. As DNA, the CDR3 is TGCGCCAGCAGTGTCCTTAACGGACTAGCGGAGACCCAGTACTTC. Protein product: CASSVLNGLAETQYF.

To note about this clone: One junction end disagrees with the germline gene, perhaps due to a read error. The rearrangement joins TRBV7-9 to TRBJ1-5, with a weak D call TRBD1 (5 bases). The CDR3 consists of 14 residues. The germline V gene encodes CDR1 SEHNR and CDR2 FQNEAQ (reference sequence). The CDR3 loop is CSSSPKGGGDILHF. CDR3 nucleotides: TGTTCCAGCAGCCCGAAGGGTGGAGGGGATATTTTGCATTTT.

The genes are TRBV19 and TRBJ2-7, with TRBD1 as a possible D gene (5 bases). V lost 5 bases and J 1 base, leaving 15 bases between the germline ends. Per germline, CDR1 LNHDA and CDR2 SQIVND (reference sequence). The CDR3 is 15 residues long. Here the CDR3 DNA reads TGTGCCAGTAGTGCATCAAGACAGTATTCCTACGAGCAGTACTTC. This encodes CASSASRQYSYEQYF.

The V call is TRBV7-9, the J call TRBJ2-3; weak D call: TRBD2 (6 bases). The CDR3 extends over 12 amino acids. In germline, CDR1 is SEHNR, CDR2 FQNEAQ (reference sequence). V was trimmed by 5 bases and J by 6 bases, leaving 9 bases between them. The CDR3 sequence: CASSHGGDTQYF. DNA of the CDR3: TGTGCCAGCAGCCATGGGGGGGATACGCAGTATTTT.